This paragraph reports one TCR beta chain. Its antigen is undetermined. Trimming removed 6 bases from V and 5 bases from J; junction bases left unmatched: 9. Germline CDR1 reads SNHLY; CDR2 reads FYNNEI. This CDR3 is built from 14 residues. The PCR made use of 60 Vbeta and 13 Jbeta primers. Assay used: immunoSEQ multiplex PCR; TCRdb lists only in-frame clones, some missing. The table shows hundreds of thousands of clones, with 60% to 80% occurring only once. This sample was taken from a study of cytomegalovirus exposure and HLA in healthy donors. Findings of the study overall: While the bulk of TCR sequences proved rare, some public TCRs turned up in many donors.

The V gene is TRBV2, the J gene TRBJ1-1; TRBD1 matches at 7 bases. Sequenced input: PBMCs. This sequence was found in a male donor in good health and CMV-seronegative. The chain's CDR3 is CASSPGRGRTEAFF. The CDR3 DNA follows: TGTGCCAGCAGCCCTGGAAGGGGGCGAACTGAAGCTTTCTTT.